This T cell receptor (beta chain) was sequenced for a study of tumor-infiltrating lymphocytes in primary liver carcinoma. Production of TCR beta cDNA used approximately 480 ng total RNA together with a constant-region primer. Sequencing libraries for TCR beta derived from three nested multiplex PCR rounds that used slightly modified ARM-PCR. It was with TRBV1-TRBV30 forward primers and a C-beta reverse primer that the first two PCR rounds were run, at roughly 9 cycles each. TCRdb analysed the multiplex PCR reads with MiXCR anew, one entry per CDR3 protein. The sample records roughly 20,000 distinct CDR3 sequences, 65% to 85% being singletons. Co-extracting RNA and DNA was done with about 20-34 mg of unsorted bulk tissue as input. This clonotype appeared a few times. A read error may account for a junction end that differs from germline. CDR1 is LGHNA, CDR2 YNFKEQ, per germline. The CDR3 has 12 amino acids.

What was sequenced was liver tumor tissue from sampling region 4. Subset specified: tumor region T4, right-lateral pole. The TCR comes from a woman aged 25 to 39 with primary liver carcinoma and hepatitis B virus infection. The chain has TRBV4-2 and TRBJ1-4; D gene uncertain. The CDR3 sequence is CSSSQDREKLFF. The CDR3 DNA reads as TGTTCCAGCAGTCAAGATAGGGAAAAATTGTTTTTT.